This T cell receptor beta chain derives from a study of post-analysis software for immune sequencing data. Study-wide background: Included among the disease courses, which were recorded for the cohort, were relapsing-remitting, secondary progressive and progressive-relapsing multiple sclerosis. General study findings and limits: Normalized Chao1 diversity was significantly reduced in patients versus controls. Pronounced co-clustering by F measure was evident among identically batched samples. A few TRBV segments occurring more often in patients than controls included TRBV5-6, TRBV5-1 and TRBV20-1.

With regard to this clonotype: The antigen is unknown. The junction departs from the called germline gene at one end, perhaps through a read error.

TCR beta cDNA libraries included unique molecular identifiers. T cells, about 0.95 to 11 million of them, yielded roughly 470,000 cDNA molecules. TCRdb re-called the PCR reads with MiXCR, one entry per CDR3 protein. Among roughly 540,000 distinct CDR3 sequences, less than 40% were seen once, and the ten largest hold around 6%. This CDR3 is built from 14 residues. The germline gives CDR1 SGHTS, CDR2 YDEGEE. This chain uses TRBV5-8 with TRBJ2-7; D may be TRBD1 (5 bases). The sample taken for sequencing was blood. This receptor was identified in a girl under 18 with multiple sclerosis. The CDR3 here is CASSLQGSSYEQYF. CDR3 DNA: TGCGCCAGCAGCTTGCAGGGCAGCTCCTACGAGCAGTACTTC.